This record looks at one T cell receptor beta chain sequence and its context. This PCR relied on a set of 60 Vbeta primers and 13 Jbeta primers. Libraries were prepared by immunoSEQ multiplex PCR; TCRdb keeps only in-frame clonotypes and omits some of them. Here the sample spans 150,000 to 200,000 clones, 84% being singletons. The source of the sample is a study of cytomegalovirus exposure and HLA in healthy donors. The CDR3 length is 16 residues. Germline V gene sequence: CDR1 MDHEN, CDR2 SYDVKM. Trimming took 2 bases from V and 3 from J; bases not matched to a gene: 9. This sequence originates from a boy younger than 18 in good health and CMV-seronegative. Sequencing was done on a sample of PBMCs. The chain links TRBV28 to TRBJ2-5, with 7 bases matching TRBD2. The CDR3 region is CASSLGVGLAEETQYF. The CDR3, as DNA: TGTGCCAGCAGTTTAGGGGTCGGGCTAGCGGAAGAGACCCAGTACTTC.